The source of this T cell receptor (beta chain) is a study of blood T cell repertoires in COVID-19. Clones were sequenced by immunoSEQ multiplex PCR, and TCRdb holds only the in-frame ones, with some missing. The sample carries about 250,000 clones, roughly 87% recorded once. This CDR3 contains 16 residues. Deletions cut 4 bases from V and 2 bases from J, with 17 bases between. Per germline, CDR1 MNHEY and CDR2 SVGAGI. Sequencing input: peripheral blood. This chain uses TRBV6-5 with TRBJ1-1; D remains unclear. The source of this sequence is a woman aged 25 to 39 with acute or convalescent COVID-19. The CDR3 DNA follows: TGTGCCAGCAGTTTTGAACTGGGTCGGGGAAACACTGAAGCTTTCTTT. Encoded protein: CASSFELGRGNTEAFF.